One and the same sample provided the 20 T cell receptor beta chains below, sequenced in a study of blood T cell repertoires in COVID-19. Sequencing was performed with immunoSEQ multiplex PCR; in TCRdb, only in-frame clones are kept and a portion is missing. The data hold some 190,000 clones, with approximately 83% observed a single time. Sample: peripheral blood. All receptors come from a human donor with active or convalescent COVID-19. The donor label of this sample is uncertain.

This clone was seen only a few times. V is TRBV11-3 and J is TRBJ1-1; 8 bases are a match to TRBD1. CDR3 length: 14 amino acids. Germline V gene lookup returns CDR1 SGHNT and CDR2 YENEEA. The junction had 4 bases not matched to a gene; V was cut back by 3 bases and J by 4 bases. The CDR3 region has the DNA TGTGCCAGCAGCTTGACAGGGGTGGTCACTGAAGCTTTCTTT. The encoded protein is CASSLTGVVTEAFF. Supplemented by reference TRBV11-3 and TRBJ1-1, the full variable domain reads EAGVVQSPRYKIIEKKQPVAFWCNPISGHNTLYWYLQNLGQGPELLIRYENEEAVDDSQLPKDRFSAERLKGVDSTLKIQPAELGDSAVYLCASSLTGVVTEAFFGQGTRLTVV.

The chain couples TRBV4-2 to TRBJ2-3; 10 bases are shared with TRBD2. The CDR3 consists of 20 residues. Germline V lookup: CDR1 LGHNA, CDR2 YNFKEQ. The V segment lost 1 base and the J segment 0 bases; nucleotides outside the gene matches: 13. DNA of the CDR3: TGTGCCAGCAGCCAAGGATTTGTAGGACTAGCGGAGTCTAGCACAGATACGCAGTATTTT. It encodes CASSQGFVGLAESSTDTQYF.

The rearrangement uses TRBV7-9 and TRBJ1-1; D is unresolved. The CDR3 runs 11 residues. V lost 2 bases to trimming and J lost 7 bases, with 5 bases between them. CDR1 is SEHNR and CDR2 is FQNEAQ in the germline V gene (reference sequence). The CDR3 DNA reads TGTGCCAGCAGCTTACTCGGTGAAGCTTTCTTT. It yields the protein CASSLLGEAFF.

The J gene is TRBJ2-3, the V gene TRBV12-2; the table assigns TRBD2, which was not confirmed against the DNA. TRBV12-2 corresponds to a pseudogene. The CDR3 covers 18 residues. The CDR3 region is CASRSTAGWTSGTDTQYF. The CDR3 DNA follows: TGTGCAAGTCGCTCCACCGCCGGATGGACTAGCGGCACAGATACGCAGTATTTT.

This clone was recorded a few times. The genes are TRBV5-4 and TRBJ1-6; D possibly corresponds to TRBD1 (6 bases). This CDR3 has 17 amino acids. Germline lookup yields CDR1 SGHNT and CDR2 YYREEE (reference sequence). Trimming pared 2 bases from V and 5 bases from J, leaving 17 bases between. CDR3 DNA: TGTGCCAGCAGCTTATTCCTCCCCAGGGGAAATAATTCACCCCTCCACTTT. Translated: CASSLFLPRGNNSPLHF.

The chain joins TRBV2 to TRBJ2-4; TRBD2 aligns across 9 bases. Germline trimming cut 2 bases from V and 0 bases from J; bases unmatched to any gene: 5. CDR1 and CDR2 from the germline V gene are SNHLY and FYNNEI. CDR3 size: 17 residues. Here the CDR3 reads CASSELAGLLAKNIQYF. CDR3 nucleotides: TGTGCCAGCAGTGAACTAGCGGGGCTTCTAGCCAAAAACATTCAGTACTTC.

V is TRBV7-3 and J is TRBJ1-2; perhaps TRBD1 as D (6 bases). V lost 5 bases and J lost 3, with 10 bases in between. This CDR3 contains 13 residues. The germline V gene has CDR1 SGHTA and CDR2 FQGTGA. CDR3 residues: CASSPHRDYGYTF. The CDR3 coding sequence is TGTGCCAGCAGCCCACACAGGGACTATGGCTACACCTTC. The whole variable domain, filled in from reference TRBV7-3 and TRBJ1-2, reads GAGVSQTPSNKVTEKGKYVELRCDPISGHTALYWYRQSLGQGPEFLIYFQGTGAADDSGLPNDRFFAVRPEGSVSTLKIQRTERGDSAVYLCASSPHRDYGYTFGSGTRLTVV.

V and J are TRBV19 and TRBJ1-5; perhaps TRBD1 as D (5 bases). The CDR3 runs to 14 residues. The V gene lost 6 bases and the J gene lost 6 bases, with 15 bases spanning the gap. Germline V gives CDR1 LNHDA, CDR2 SQIVND (reference sequence). DNA of the CDR3: TGTGCCAGTAGCAACCGCGGCAGGGTTCAGCCCCAGCATTTT. Amino acid sequence: CASSNRGRVQPQHF.

This chain links TRBV24-1 with TRBJ1-1; no reliable D call. Germline V gives CDR1 KGHDR, CDR2 SFDVKD. V was pared by 1 base and J by 7 bases, with 9 bases between. This CDR3 has 13 residues. The chain's CDR3 is CATSDLAGGEAFF. The CDR3 region has the DNA TGTGCCACCAGTGATTTAGCGGGCGGTGAAGCTTTCTTT.

This sequence joins TRBV13 and TRBJ2-5; D might be TRBD2 (5 bases). The V gene's germline CDR1 is PRHDT and CDR2 FYEKMQ (reference sequence). The CDR3 is 12 amino acids. The V end lost 8 bases, the J end lost 7 bases, and 14 bases lay between the germline ends. The CDR3 DNA reads TGTGCCAGCGGTTGGGTCCGGGGGACCCAGTACTTC. Translation: CASGWVRGTQYF.

The gene calls are TRBV2 and TRBJ2-7; TRBD1 might be the D (6 bases). The CDR3 covers 15 residues. Deletions cut 5 bases from V and 0 bases from J, with 14 bases between. Germline CDR1 reads SNHLY; CDR2 reads FYNNEI. Written as DNA, the CDR3 is TGTGCCAGCAGTAAAACTCAGGGGAACTCCTACGAGCAGTACTTC. The encoded protein is CASSKTQGNSYEQYF.

This rearrangement joins TRBV6-1 to TRBJ1-2, with a tentative D call TRBD1 (5 bases). This CDR3 has 14 amino acids. Germline V CDR1 and CDR2: MNHNS, SASEGT. V was pared by 3 bases and J by 6 bases, with 14 bases between. CDR3 bases: TGTGCCAGCAGTGATGGTACAGGTTTAGATGGCTACACCTTC. This encodes CASSDGTGLDGYTF.

For the CDR3, the DNA is TGTGCCAGCAGGGGTAGCGGGGGCCCCTACGAGCAGTACTTC. It translates to CASRGSGGPYEQYF. The chain combines TRBV13 with TRBJ2-7; TRBD2 aligns across 9 bases. Trimming took 6 bases from V and 2 from J; bases not matched to a gene: 5. The CDR3 consists of 14 residues. In germline, CDR1 is PRHDT, CDR2 FYEKMQ (reference sequence).

V usage is TRBV5-6 and J usage is TRBJ1-5; 9 bases are a match to TRBD1. Germline loops: CDR1 SGHDT, CDR2 YYEEEE. The CDR3 runs 15 residues. V shed 3 bases and J 5 bases; nucleotides not matched to a gene: 6. CDR3 in DNA: TGTGCCAGCAGCTCGGGGGGGACAGGGTATCAGCCCCAGCATTTT. Its protein product is CASSSGGTGYQPQHF.

The CDR3 region has the DNA TGTGCCAGCAGCCCATTAGGGGGGGTTGGGGCCAACGTCCTGACTTTC. Translating it yields CASSPLGGVGANVLTF. The chain links TRBV3-1 (or the pseudogene TRBV3-2) to TRBJ2-6, with D maybe TRBD2 (7 bases). The CDR3 extends over 16 amino acids. Trimming shortened V by 4 bases and J by 3 bases, and 13 bases separated the two germline ends. Germline-derived CDR1 and CDR2 are LGHDT and YNNKEL (reference sequence).

The chain's CDR3 is CASSPPFLRQETQYF. In DNA, the CDR3 is TGTGCCAGCAGCCCGCCGTTTTTGCGGCAAGAGACCCAGTACTTC. The chain couples TRBV7-9 to TRBJ2-5; D gene uncertain. With 5 bases removed from V and 2 bases from J, the gap between germline ends came to 15 bases. CDR1 and CDR2 from the germline V gene are SEHNR and FQNEAQ (reference sequence). This CDR3 contains 15 residues.

This rearrangement joins TRBV30 to TRBJ2-6; perhaps TRBD2 as D (5 bases). This CDR3 has 17 amino acids. The V gene's germline CDR1 is GTSNPN and CDR2 SVGIG (reference sequence). V lost 6 bases, J lost 0 bases, and 18 bases lay in between. CDR3 sequence reads: CACPAPGFSSGANVLTF. The CDR3 DNA reads TGTGCCTGCCCCGCCCCGGGGTTTTCCTCTGGGGCCAACGTCCTGACTTTC.

This clone was seen more than once but under ten times. This chain links TRBV18 with TRBJ2-2; 10 nucleotides agree with TRBD2. The V segment lost 1 base and the J segment 0 bases; nucleotides outside the gene matches: 5. Germline values: CDR1 KGHSH, CDR2 LQKENI. CDR3 length: 18 amino acids. Here the CDR3 reads CASSPRRTSGSNTGELFF. CDR3 DNA sequence: TGTGCCAGCTCACCACGGAGGACTAGCGGCTCGAACACCGGGGAGCTGTTTTTT.

The gene calls are TRBV7-2 and TRBJ2-1; 10 positions agree with TRBD2. V was clipped by 4 bases and J by 5 bases; unmatched bases: 5. There are 15 residues in the CDR3. Germline V lookup: CDR1 SGHTA, CDR2 FQGNSA. The CDR3 coding sequence is TGTGCCAGCAGCTACTTAGCGGGGGGTGACAATGAGCAGTTCTTC. It translates to CASSYLAGGDNEQFF. The full variable domain, its missing parts supplied by reference TRBV7-2 and TRBJ2-1, is GAGVSQSPSNKVTEKGKDVELRCDPISGHTALYWYRQSLGQGLEFLIYFQGNSAPDKSGLPSDRFSAERTGGSVSTLTIQRTQQEDSAVYLCASSYLAGGDNEQFFGPGTRLTVL.

The chain combines TRBV20-1 with TRBJ1-2; 9 bases are a match to TRBD1. After removal of 3 bases from V and 8 bases from J, the junction contained 7 bases not matched to a gene. The CDR3 extends over 13 amino acids. CDR1 is DFQATT and CDR2 is SNEGSKA in the germline V gene (reference sequence). The CDR3 nucleotides read TGCAGTGCTAGTGGGGACAGGGACGGCGGCTACACCTTC. Amino acid sequence: CSASGDRDGGYTF.